Given below is one TCR beta chain in context. These data originate in a study of blood T cell repertoires in COVID-19. The overall study: COVID-19 samples from acute and convalescent phases originated in the United States, Italy and Spain.

Cohort 3 recovery required two negative PCRs, clearance, or symptom resolution. Per the authors' pipeline: Reference gene primer amplification gave estimated nucleated cell counts. Clones were sequenced by immunoSEQ multiplex PCR, and TCRdb holds only the in-frame ones, with some missing. V and J calls plus clone size are reproduced from that table; the DNA served to infer D and trimming. This sample has roughly 360,000 clones, with about 90% found just once. Material: PBMCs or T cells enriched from blood (not recorded which). This TCR came from a man in his thirties or forties who had recovered from COVID-19.

CDR3 amino acids: CASSQGPGGGYGYTF. For the CDR3, the DNA is TGTGCCAGCAGCCAAGGACCAGGGGGCGGCTATGGCTACACCTTC. The genes are TRBV3-1 (or the pseudogene TRBV3-2) and TRBJ1-2; 8 nucleotides agree with TRBD1. Trimming cost V 1 base and J 4 bases; bases outside gene matches: 5. CDR3 length: 15 amino acids. Per germline, CDR1 LGHDT and CDR2 YNNKEL (reference sequence).